This entry lists 24 T cell receptor beta chains sequenced from one sample in a study of blood T cells in healthy people across ages. A second PCR of 7 to 11 cycles used a sample-barcoded 5' primer and a J-beta primer mix. TCRdb independently ran MiXCR on the 5' RACE reads; one entry per CDR3 protein. The profile shows approximately 900,000 distinct CDR3 sequences, 25% to 30% of them singletons. This sample was shared with a second study, whose subject was T cells of mothers and their children.

The sequenced sample was blood. The receptors were sampled from a woman between 35 and 50 years old in good health.

This clonotype has a count of ten or more. The DNA of the CDR3 is TGTGCCAGCATCCAAGCGGGAATATCCACAGATACGCAGTATTTT. Translated, it gives CASIQAGISTDTQYF. V gene TRBV12-3 or TRBV12-4 combines with J gene TRBJ2-3, with 7 nucleotides matching TRBD2. V gave up 7 bases and J gave up 2 bases; unmatched junction bases: 9. There are 15 residues in the CDR3.

The chain uses TRBV13 and TRBJ2-5; 10 bases match TRBD1. Germline V CDR1 and CDR2: PRHDT, FYEKMQ (reference sequence). V gave up 5 bases and J gave up 3 bases; unmatched junction bases: 15. The CDR3 runs to 18 residues. CDR3 protein: CASSDKSTGGLRKETQYF. The CDR3 DNA reads TGTGCCAGCAGCGATAAGTCGACAGGGGGCCTAAGGAAAGAGACCCAGTACTTC.

The chain links TRBV28 to TRBJ1-5; D call uncertain. The V gene lost 4 bases and the J gene lost 7 bases, with 8 bases spanning the gap. CDR1 and CDR2 (germline): MDHEN, SYDVKM. The CDR3 length is 12 residues. CDR3 sequence reads: CASSWVSQPQHF. CDR3 nucleotide sequence: TGTGCCAGCAGTTGGGTTTCCCAGCCCCAGCATTTT.

The rearrangement joins TRBV9 to TRBJ2-3; D call uncertain. Trimming removed 4 bases at V and 2 bases at J, with 14 bases between. The length of the CDR3 is 15 residues. Germline CDR1 reads SGDLS; CDR2 reads YYNGEE. The CDR3 is CASSPVGSNTDTQYF. CDR3 nucleotides: TGTGCCAGCAGCCCGGTGGGCTCTAACACAGATACGCAGTATTTT.

This clonotype was observed a handful of times. The chain employs TRBV6-5 and TRBJ1-2; D is unresolved. Germline lookup yields CDR1 MNHEY and CDR2 SVGAGI. The CDR3 runs 15 residues. V was trimmed by 0 bases and J by 4 bases, leaving 12 bases between them. The CDR3 bases are TGTGCCAGCAGTTACTCCGGTACCCCCATCTATGGCTACACCTTC. Translation: CASSYSGTPIYGYTF.

The chain joins TRBV20-1 to TRBJ1-5; perhaps TRBD1 as D (5 bases). Germline lookup yields CDR1 DFQATT and CDR2 SNEGSKA (reference sequence). The V and J ends lost 3 bases and 2 bases respectively, with 20 bases between them. The CDR3 covers 17 residues. DNA of the CDR3: TGCAGTGCTAGGGGAACGGGGCAGGGTGGCGGCAATCAGCCCCAGCATTTT. Protein: CSARGTGQGGGNQPQHF.

Comment on this clonotype: Possible read error: a much larger clone is one base away. The J gene is TRBJ1-2, the V gene TRBV29-1; D is undetermined. The CDR3 is 12 residues long. V dropped 6 bases and J dropped 6 bases, with 14 bases sitting between them. Germline assignment: CDR1 SQVTM and CDR2 ANQGSEA. The CDR3 sequence: CSVFSGNHGYTF. CDR3 nucleotides: TGCAGCGTCTTCAGTGGAAACCATGGCTACACCTTC. Full variable domain (rest looked up from reference TRBV29-1 and TRBJ1-2): SAVISQKPSRDICQRGTSLTIQCQVDSQVTMMFWYRQQPGQSLTLIATANQGSEATYESGFVIDKFPISRPNLTFSTLTVSNMSPEDSSIYLCSVFSGNHGYTFGSGTRLTVV.

This clonotype was picked up a small number of times. DNA of the CDR3: TGTGCCAGCAGTGAATCCAGCGGGGGGGCGATCTCCATTCAGTACTTC. Its translation is CASSESSGGAISIQYF. This chain connects TRBV2 to TRBJ2-4; TRBD2 matches 10 bases. This CDR3 contains 16 residues. J was trimmed by 9 bases and V by 2 bases; bases with no gene match: 10. CDR1 SNHLY and CDR2 FYNNEI come from the germline V gene.

The chain combines TRBV7-3 with TRBJ2-1; TRBD2 agrees at 8 bases. The ends lost 6 bases at V and 0 bases at J; junction bases unmatched: 10. The germline gives CDR1 SGHTA, CDR2 FQGTGA. This CDR3 spans 17 amino acids. This CDR3 is CASSSSGGPSSYNEQFF. DNA for the CDR3: TGTGCCAGCAGTTCCAGCGGGGGTCCGAGCTCCTACAATGAGCAGTTCTTC.

The chain is built from TRBV5-1 and TRBJ1-2; D might be TRBD1 (5 bases). V was shortened by 0 bases and J by 5 bases, with 14 bases between the two germline ends. Germline V gene sequence: CDR1 SGHRS, CDR2 YFSETQ. CDR3 size: 15 residues. CDR3 DNA: TGCGCCAGCAGCTTGGTGGGCAGGGCCGGTTATGGCTACACCTTC. Translating gives CASSLVGRAGYGYTF.

The V gene is TRBV5-1, the J gene TRBJ2-1, with 10 bases identical to TRBD2. J was trimmed by 8 bases and V by 0 bases; bases with no gene match: 11. Germline V lookup: CDR1 SGHRS, CDR2 YFSETQ. The CDR3 length is 17 residues. CDR3 residues: CASSLGVLAGYLDEQFF. The CDR3 DNA follows: TGCGCCAGCAGCTTGGGGGTACTAGCGGGGTATTTGGATGAGCAGTTCTTC. Filled out from reference TRBV5-1 and TRBJ2-1, the complete variable domain reads KAGVTQTPRYLIKTRGQQVTLSCSPISGHRSVSWYQQTPGQGLQFLFEYFSETQRNKGNFPGRFSGRQFSNSRSEMNVSTLELGDSALYLCASSLGVLAGYLDEQFFGPGTRLTVL.

This clonotype was observed a single time. The gene calls are TRBV20-1 and TRBJ1-6; D possibly corresponds to TRBD1 (5 bases). V gave up 1 base and J gave up 3 bases, with 13 bases separating them. CDR3 size: 16 residues. In germline, CDR1 is DFQATT, CDR2 SNEGSKA (reference sequence). As DNA, the CDR3 is TGCAGTGCTAGAGGTACAGGAACAAACTATAATTCACCCCTCCACTTT. Translated, it gives CSARGTGTNYNSPLHF.

This clonotype was seen ten or more times. This chain links TRBV3-1 with TRBJ2-3; D possibly corresponds to TRBD2 (6 bases). Germline CDR1 is LGHDT and CDR2 is YNNKEL (reference sequence). Trimming cost V 5 bases and J 9 bases, with 15 bases left between them. CDR3 length equals 13 residues. The CDR3 sequence: CASSYFGGETQYF. The CDR3 nucleotides read TGTGCCAGCAGCTATTTCGGCGGGGAAACGCAGTATTTT.

This chain uses TRBV7-9 with TRBJ2-1; 12 bases map to TRBD2. CDR3 length: 18 residues. In germline, CDR1 is SEHNR, CDR2 FQNEAQ (reference sequence). The junction had 10 bases not matched to a gene; V was cut back by 5 bases and J by 2 bases. The chain's CDR3 is CASSPRTSGARTYNEQFF. The DNA for the CDR3 is TGTGCCAGCAGCCCTCGGACTAGCGGGGCCCGGACCTACAATGAGCAGTTCTTC.

In its sample, this clonotype was seen many times. J is TRBJ2-7 and V is TRBV9; D is possibly TRBD1 (6 bases). The CDR3 consists of 15 residues. The V and J ends lost 0 bases and 1 base respectively, with 11 bases between them. Germline CDR1 and CDR2: SGDLS and YYNGEE. CDR3 sequence reads: CASSVEGEWSYEQYF. CDR3 coding DNA: TGTGCCAGCAGCGTAGAGGGGGAATGGTCCTACGAGCAGTACTTC.

The table lists this clonotype with a few counts. This chain joins TRBV28 and TRBJ1-4; D might be TRBD1 (6 bases). This CDR3 region has 16 residues. Germline CDR1 is MDHEN and CDR2 is SYDVKM. V lost 5 bases and J lost 4, with 17 bases in between. Written as DNA, the CDR3 is TGTGCCAGCAGTGCGTCAGGGGTTAAGAGTAATGAAAAACTGTTTTTT. This codes for CASSASGVKSNEKLFF.

On this clonotype itself: Just one base apart from a much larger clone, this may be a read error. V gene TRBV6-5 combines with J gene TRBJ2-5, with 8 bases fitting TRBD1. The J call may be faulty, since TRBJ2-7 better matches the DNA end. The CDR3 covers 16 residues. Germline V CDR1 and CDR2: MNHEY, SVGAGI. CDR3 DNA: TGTGCCAGCAGTATACGGACAGGGCGTCGGGGCTACGAGCAGTACTTC. It specifies CASSIRTGRRGYEQYF.

As regards this clonotype: One base away lies a much larger clone, so this may be a sequencing read error. The chain employs TRBV12-3 or TRBV12-4 and TRBJ1-5; a weak D match, TRBD1 (5 bases). The CDR3 covers 14 residues. CDR3 sequence (DNA): TGTGCCTGCAGTGGGGCTGGGCGATATCAGCCCCAGCATTTT. Translated, it gives CACSGAGRYQPQHF.

This chain uses TRBV12-3 or TRBV12-4 with TRBJ2-1; D is ambiguous. The CDR3 consists of 14 residues. The ends were cut back, 3 bases at V and 9 bases at J, with 15 bases in the middle. CDR3 amino acids: CASSFIGDRSEQFF. The CDR3 nucleotides are TGTGCCAGCAGTTTCATCGGAGACCGGTCTGAGCAGTTCTTC.

This chain uses TRBV4-3 with TRBJ1-1; 10 bases line up with TRBD1. Germline V gives CDR1 LGHNA, CDR2 YSLEER. This CDR3 contains 15 residues. After removal of 4 bases from V and 3 bases from J, the junction contained 5 bases not matched to a gene. CDR3 in DNA: TGCGCCAGCAGCCGGGACAGGGGTCCGGACACTGAAGCTTTCTTT. It specifies CASSRDRGPDTEAFF.

This clonotype was detected only a few times. The chain is built from TRBV20-1 and TRBJ1-1; 9 nucleotides align to TRBD1. The CDR3 extends over 16 amino acids. V lost 1 base and J lost 0; bases outside the gene matches: 6. Germline loops: CDR1 DFQATT, CDR2 SNEGSKA (reference sequence). This CDR3 is CSARVLQGAMNTEAFF. The CDR3 DNA reads TGCAGTGCTAGAGTATTACAGGGGGCGATGAACACTGAAGCTTTCTTT.

This clonotype was seen more than once but under ten times. The chain combines TRBV7-6 with TRBJ1-1, with D unclear. This CDR3 is built from 14 residues. CDR1 SGHVS and CDR2 FNYEAQ come from the germline V gene. Trimming stripped 5 bases from V and 4 bases from J, with 14 bases between. CDR3 nucleotide sequence: TGTGCCAGCAGCGCTACAGAGGCGGGCACTGAAGCTTTCTTT. Its translation: CASSATEAGTEAFF. Full variable domain (missing parts from reference TRBV7-6 and TRBJ1-1): GAGVSQSPRYKVTKRGQDVALRCDPISGHVSLYWYRQALGQGPEFLTYFNYEAQQDKSGLPNDRFSAERPEGSISTLTIQRTEQRDSAMYRCASSATEAGTEAFFGQGTRLTVV.

There are many counts of this clonotype. The J gene is TRBJ2-7, the V gene TRBV6-6; unclear D gene. The CDR3 is 13 amino acids. Germline V CDR1 and CDR2: MNHNY, SVGAGI (reference sequence). Trimming pared 8 bases from V and 2 bases from J, leaving 13 bases between. CDR3 region: CASGEFSAYEQYF. The CDR3 DNA sequence: TGTGCCAGCGGGGAATTTTCGGCCTACGAGCAGTACTTC.

On this clonotype itself: Given a much more abundant clone one base away, this may be a read error. This sequence joins TRBV12-3 or TRBV12-4 and TRBJ2-7; D may be TRBD1 (6 bases). This CDR3 spans 16 amino acids. CDR3 in amino acids: CTSTLAPDRLTYEQYF. CDR3 sequence (DNA): TGTACCAGCACCCTAGCACCCGACAGGCTTACCTACGAGCAGTACTTC.